This T cell receptor (beta chain) was sequenced for a study of T-cell reconstitution after alpha-beta-depleted transplantation in children. This clonotype occurred many times. Its antigen remains unidentified. Study-level results: It was reported that alpha-beta T cells came from several hundred expanded graft clones (about two months after transplant).

The TCRbeta library incorporated unique molecular identifiers. TCRdb reprocessed the PCR reads via MiXCR and lists one record per CDR3 protein. The top ten clones hold around 0.76% of a sample with 700,000 or so distinct CDR3 sequences, 13% of them seen once. The CDR3 totals 15 residues. CDR1 is SGHDN and CDR2 is FVKESK in the germline V gene. The J segment lost 4 bases and the V segment lost 1 base, leaving 2 bases of the junction unmatched. Source: PBMCs, taken before TCRalphabeta/CD19-depleted stem cell transplant. This TCR was recovered from a girl aged 2-10 years with congenital amegakaryocytic thrombocytopenia, due to receive a stem cell transplant. The chain recombines TRBV14 with TRBJ2-7, with 12 nucleotides matching TRBD2. CDR3 in amino acids: CASSQGLAGAYEQYF. The CDR3 bases are TGTGCCAGCAGCCAAGGACTAGCGGGAGCGTACGAGCAGTACTTC.